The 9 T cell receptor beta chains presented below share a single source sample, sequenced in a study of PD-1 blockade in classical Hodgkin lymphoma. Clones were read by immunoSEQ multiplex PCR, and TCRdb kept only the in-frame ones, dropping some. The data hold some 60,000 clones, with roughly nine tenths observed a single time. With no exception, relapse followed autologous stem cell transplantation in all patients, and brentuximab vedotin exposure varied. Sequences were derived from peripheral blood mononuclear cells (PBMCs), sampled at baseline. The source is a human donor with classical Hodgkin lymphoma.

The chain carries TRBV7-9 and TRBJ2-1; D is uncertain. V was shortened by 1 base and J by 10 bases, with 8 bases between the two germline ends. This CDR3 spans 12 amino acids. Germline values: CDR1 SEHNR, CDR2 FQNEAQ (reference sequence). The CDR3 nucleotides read TGTGCCAGCAGCTTAGAAGCCCTAGAGCAGTTCTTC. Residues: CASSLEALEQFF.

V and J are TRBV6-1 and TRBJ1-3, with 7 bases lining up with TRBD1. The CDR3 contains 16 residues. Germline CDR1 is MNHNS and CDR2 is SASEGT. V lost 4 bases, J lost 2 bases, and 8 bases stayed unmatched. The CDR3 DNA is TGTGCCAGCAGTGCGTTGGCAGGGGGGACTGGAAACACCATATATTTT. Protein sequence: CASSALAGGTGNTIYF.

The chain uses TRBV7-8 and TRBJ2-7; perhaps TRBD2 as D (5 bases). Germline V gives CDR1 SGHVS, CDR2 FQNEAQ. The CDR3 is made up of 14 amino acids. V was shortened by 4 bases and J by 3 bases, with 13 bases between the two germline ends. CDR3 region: CASSSTRGFYEQYF. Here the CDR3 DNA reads TGTGCCAGCAGCTCCACTAGAGGTTTCTACGAGCAGTACTTC.

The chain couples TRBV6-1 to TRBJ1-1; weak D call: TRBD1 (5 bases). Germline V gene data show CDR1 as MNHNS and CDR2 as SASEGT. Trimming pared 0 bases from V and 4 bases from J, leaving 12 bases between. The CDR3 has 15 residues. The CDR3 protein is CASSEAGGVGTEAFF. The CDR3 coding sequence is TGTGCCAGCAGTGAAGCGGGGGGGGTAGGCACTGAAGCTTTCTTT.

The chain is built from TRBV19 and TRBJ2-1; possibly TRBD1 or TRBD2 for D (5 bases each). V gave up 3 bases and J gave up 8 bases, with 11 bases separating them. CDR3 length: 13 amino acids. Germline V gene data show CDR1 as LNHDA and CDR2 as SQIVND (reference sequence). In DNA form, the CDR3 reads TGTGCCAGTAGTATTCGAGGGGAATATGAGCAGTTCTTC. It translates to CASSIRGEYEQFF.

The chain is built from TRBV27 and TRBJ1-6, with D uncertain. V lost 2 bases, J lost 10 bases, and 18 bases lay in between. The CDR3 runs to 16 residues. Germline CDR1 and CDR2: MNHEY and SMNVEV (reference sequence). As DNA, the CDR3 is TGTGCCAGCAGTTTAGTCGTCCCTCGACGGGAATCACCCCTCCACTTT. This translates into CASSLVVPRRESPLHF.

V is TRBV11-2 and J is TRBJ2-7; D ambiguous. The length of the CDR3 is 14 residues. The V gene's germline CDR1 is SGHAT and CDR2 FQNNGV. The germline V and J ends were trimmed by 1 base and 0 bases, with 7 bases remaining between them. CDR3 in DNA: TGTGCCAGCAGCTTAGGGCACGGCTCCTACGAGCAGTACTTC. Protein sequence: CASSLGHGSYEQYF. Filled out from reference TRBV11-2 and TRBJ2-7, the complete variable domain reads EAGVAQSPRYKIIEKRQSVAFWCNPISGHATLYWYQQILGQGPKLLIQFQNNGVVDDSQLPKDRFSAERLKGVDSTLKIQPAKLEDSAVYLCASSLGHGSYEQYFGPGTRLTVT.

Here the CDR3 reads CASSRGQGETQYF. The CDR3 DNA reads as TGCGCCAGCAGCAGGGGACAGGGAGAGACCCAGTACTTC. The chain employs TRBV5-1 and TRBJ2-5, with TRBD1 matching over 9 bases. This CDR3 has 13 amino acids. V gave up 4 bases and J gave up 4 bases; unmatched junction bases: 2. Germline CDR1 and CDR2: SGHRS and YFSETQ.

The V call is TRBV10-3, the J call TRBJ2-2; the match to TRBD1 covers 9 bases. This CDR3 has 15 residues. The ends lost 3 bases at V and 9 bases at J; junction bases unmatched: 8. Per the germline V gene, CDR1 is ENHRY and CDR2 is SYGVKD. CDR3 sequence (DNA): TGTGCCATCAGTGATATTGAAACAGGGGGCTGGGAGCTGTTTTTT. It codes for CAISDIETGGWELFF.